This entry lists 4 T cell receptor beta chains sequenced from one sample in a study of beta chain features in type 1 diabetes. Study-level points and caveats: Type 1 diabetes patients had moderately but significantly shorter TCRB CDR3s in all four CD4+ subsets.

Investigators reverse transcribed all isolated RNA, so they sequenced expressed TCRB transcripts. Assay used: immunoSEQ multiplex PCR; TCRdb lists only in-frame clones, some missing. Altogether about 650,000 clones are present, roughly 12% being singletons, with the ten largest covering about 0.11%. Their antigen targets remain unknown. Sequencing used naive CD4+ T cells from blood. The source of these receptors is a man between 25 and 39 years old with type 1 diabetes.

Here the CDR3 reads CASSLEVGSNSPLHF. In DNA form, the CDR3 reads TGCGCCAGCAGCTTGGAGGTGGGATCGAATTCACCCCTCCACTTT. This chain links TRBV5-1 with TRBJ1-6; D is unclear. Trimming cost V 0 bases and J 7 bases, with 11 bases left between them. The germline CDR1 and CDR2 sequences are SGHRS and YFSETQ. This CDR3 has 15 residues.

The V gene is TRBV14, the J gene TRBJ2-5, with 13 positions matching TRBD2. The trim removed 4 bases at V and 5 bases at J, leaving 10 bases unmatched. The length of the CDR3 is 17 residues. In germline, CDR1 is SGHDN, CDR2 FVKESK. The CDR3 DNA sequence: TGTGCCAGCAGCCCGGGACTAGCGGGGATTCGAGGGGAGACCCAGTACTTC. Protein: CASSPGLAGIRGETQYF.

This clone occurred a few times. The rearrangement uses TRBV2 and TRBJ1-6, with a possible D match to TRBD1 (6 bases). The CDR3 spans 14 residues. The germline V gene encodes CDR1 SNHLY and CDR2 FYNNEI. Between the trimmed V and J ends, which lost 4 bases and 7 bases, there was a span of 11 bases. For the CDR3, the DNA is TGTGCCAGCAGTGGAGGAACAGGGAATTCACCCCTCCACTTT. Amino acids: CASSGGTGNSPLHF.

This clone came up a few times. The chain links TRBV7-3 to TRBJ2-1; TRBD2 might be the D (5 bases). Germline-derived CDR1 and CDR2 are SGHTA and FQGTGA. The ends were cut back, 0 bases at V and 6 bases at J, with 12 bases in the middle. This CDR3 is built from 15 residues. In nucleotides, the CDR3 is TGTGCCAGCAGCTTAACGTGGGTAGAGGGCAATGAGCAGTTCTTC. This codes for CASSLTWVEGNEQFF.